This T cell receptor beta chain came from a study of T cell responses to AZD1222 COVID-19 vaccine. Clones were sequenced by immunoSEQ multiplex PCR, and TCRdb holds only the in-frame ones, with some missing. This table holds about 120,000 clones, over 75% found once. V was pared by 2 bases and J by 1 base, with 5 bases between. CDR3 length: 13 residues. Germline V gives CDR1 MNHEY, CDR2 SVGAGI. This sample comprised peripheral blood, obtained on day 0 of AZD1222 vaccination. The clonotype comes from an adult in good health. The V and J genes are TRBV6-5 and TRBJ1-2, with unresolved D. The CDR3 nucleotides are TGTGCCAGCAGTTACGTGAGTAACTATGGCTACACCTTC. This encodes CASSYVSNYGYTF.